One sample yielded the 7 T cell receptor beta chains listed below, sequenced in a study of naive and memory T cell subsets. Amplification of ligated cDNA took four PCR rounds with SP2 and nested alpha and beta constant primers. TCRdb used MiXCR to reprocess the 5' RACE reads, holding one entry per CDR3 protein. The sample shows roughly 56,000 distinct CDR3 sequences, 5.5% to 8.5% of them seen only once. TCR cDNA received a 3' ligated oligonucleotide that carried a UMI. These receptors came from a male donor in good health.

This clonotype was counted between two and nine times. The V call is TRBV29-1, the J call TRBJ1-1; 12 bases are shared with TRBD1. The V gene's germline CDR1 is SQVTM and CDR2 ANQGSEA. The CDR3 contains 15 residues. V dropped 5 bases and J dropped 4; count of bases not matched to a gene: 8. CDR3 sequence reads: CSVIGTGGASTEAFF. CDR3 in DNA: TGCAGCGTTATCGGGACAGGGGGCGCGAGCACTGAAGCTTTCTTT.

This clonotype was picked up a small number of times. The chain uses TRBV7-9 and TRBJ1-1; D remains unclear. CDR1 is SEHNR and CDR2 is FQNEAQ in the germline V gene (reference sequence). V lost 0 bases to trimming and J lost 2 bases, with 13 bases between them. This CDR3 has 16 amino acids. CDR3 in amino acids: CASSLAHRYTNTEAFF. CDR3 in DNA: TGTGCCAGCAGCTTAGCGCACAGATACACTAACACTGAAGCTTTCTTT.

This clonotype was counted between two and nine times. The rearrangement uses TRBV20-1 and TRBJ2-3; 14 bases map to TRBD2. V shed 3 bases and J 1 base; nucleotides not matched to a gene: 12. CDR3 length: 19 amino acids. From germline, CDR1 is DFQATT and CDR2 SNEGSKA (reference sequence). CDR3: CSASGGTSGSAGGTDTQYF. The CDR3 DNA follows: TGCAGTGCTAGTGGGGGGACTAGCGGGAGCGCCGGGGGCACAGATACGCAGTATTTT.

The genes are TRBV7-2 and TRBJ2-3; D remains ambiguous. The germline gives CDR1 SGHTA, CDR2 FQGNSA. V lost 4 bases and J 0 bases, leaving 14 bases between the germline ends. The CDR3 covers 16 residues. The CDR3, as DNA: TGTGCCAGCAGCTCTTATAGGTCCCAGAGCACAGATACGCAGTATTTT. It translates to CASSSYRSQSTDTQYF.

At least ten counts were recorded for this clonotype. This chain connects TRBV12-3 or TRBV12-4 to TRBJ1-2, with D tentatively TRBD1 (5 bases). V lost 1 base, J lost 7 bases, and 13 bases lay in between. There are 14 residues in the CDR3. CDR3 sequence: CASSLGQGGSGYTF. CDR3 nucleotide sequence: TGTGCCAGCAGTTTAGGGCAGGGAGGGAGTGGCTACACCTTC.

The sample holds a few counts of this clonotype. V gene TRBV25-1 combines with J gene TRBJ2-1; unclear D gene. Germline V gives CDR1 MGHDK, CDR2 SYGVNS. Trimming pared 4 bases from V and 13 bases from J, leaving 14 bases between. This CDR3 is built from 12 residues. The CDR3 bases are TGTGCCAGCAGTGCTTCCATCACGATTCAGTTCTTC. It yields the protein CASSASITIQFF.

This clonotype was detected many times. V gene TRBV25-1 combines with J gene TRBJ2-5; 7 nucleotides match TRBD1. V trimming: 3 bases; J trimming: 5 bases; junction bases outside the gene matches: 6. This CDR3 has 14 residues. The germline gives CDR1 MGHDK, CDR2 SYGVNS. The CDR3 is CASSETTGYETQYF. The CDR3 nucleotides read TGTGCCAGCAGTGAGACGACAGGGTACGAGACCCAGTACTTC.